This is a list of T cell receptor beta chains from one sample in a study of human T cells and chemical hapten exposure. Using its own MiXCR run on the RACE reads, TCRdb lists one record per CDR3 protein. This table has 280,000 or so distinct CDR3 sequences, approximately 7.5% appearing once. Material: whole blood, obtained in connection with sensitization to the hapten diphenylcyclopropenone (DPC). These receptors came from a man between 18 and 29 years old with alopecia areata. Some clones in this sample may be carry-over from other donors' samples. Each CDR3 is given with its conserved first and last residue. Each record gives: V gene, J gene, CDR3 protein.

TRBV28	TRBJ2-7	CASSLRYEQYF
TRBV6-5	TRBJ2-5	CASSLGDRGQETQYF
TRBV28	TRBJ2-7	CASRGTGYYEQYF
TRBV10-3	TRBJ1-5	CAISEYRSDQPQHF
TRBV6-6	TRBJ1-1	CASSYGGAHTEAFF
TRBV7-6	TRBJ2-3	CASSLEPSTSGTRTSTDTQYF
TRBV4-3	TRBJ2-7	CASSPARGSYEQYF
TRBV5-1	TRBJ1-2	CASSWEGLGYTF
TRBV7-9	TRBJ1-3	CASSLVPGPSGNTIYF
TRBV6-1	TRBJ2-1	CASSEFHRASYNEQFF
TRBV14	TRBJ2-1	CASSQVWTGGTNEQFF
TRBV3-1	TRBJ2-5	CASSPYRAQETQYF
TRBV5-1	TRBJ2-3	CASSLGLAGRTDTQYF
TRBV6-2/TRBV6-3	TRBJ2-3	CASRLAGDDTDTQYF
TRBV5-1	TRBJ2-1	CASSLERAGGHNEQFF
TRBV20-1	TRBJ2-1	CSARNELRYNEQFF
TRBV4-1	TRBJ1-2	CASSQDLYRGNYGYTF
TRBV4-1	TRBJ1-5	CASSQAPGTLAGQPQHF
TRBV7-6	TRBJ1-5	CASSSYRDQPQHF
TRBV28	TRBJ1-5	CASKKDRDQPQHF
TRBV29-1	TRBJ2-7	CSVERVGEQYF
TRBV5-1	TRBJ2-7	CASSNRQGAHEQYF
TRBV4-3	TRBJ2-3	CASSQELTGGNTQYF
TRBV9	TRBJ2-6	CASSVSRGRAGANVLTF
TRBV5-1	TRBJ2-7	CASSLTGIEQYF
TRBV28	TRBJ2-2	CATLWQGGTGELFF